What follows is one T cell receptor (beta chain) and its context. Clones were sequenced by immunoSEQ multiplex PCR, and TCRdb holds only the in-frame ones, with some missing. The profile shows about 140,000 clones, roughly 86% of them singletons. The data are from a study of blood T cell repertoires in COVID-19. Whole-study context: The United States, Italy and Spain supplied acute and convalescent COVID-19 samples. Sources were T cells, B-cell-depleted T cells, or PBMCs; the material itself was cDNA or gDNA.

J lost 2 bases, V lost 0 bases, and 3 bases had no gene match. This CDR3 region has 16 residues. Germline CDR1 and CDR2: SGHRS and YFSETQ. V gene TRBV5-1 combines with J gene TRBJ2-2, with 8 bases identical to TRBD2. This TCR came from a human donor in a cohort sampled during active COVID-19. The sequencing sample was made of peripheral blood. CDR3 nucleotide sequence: TGCGCCAGCAGCTTGGCCGGACTAGCTAACACCGGGGAGCTGTTTTTT. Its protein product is CASSLAGLANTGELFF. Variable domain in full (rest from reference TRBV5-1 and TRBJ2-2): KAGVTQTPRYLIKTRGQQVTLSCSPISGHRSVSWYQQTPGQGLQFLFEYFSETQRNKGNFPGRFSGRQFSNSRSEMNVSTLELGDSALYLCASSLAGLANTGELFFGEGSRLTVL.